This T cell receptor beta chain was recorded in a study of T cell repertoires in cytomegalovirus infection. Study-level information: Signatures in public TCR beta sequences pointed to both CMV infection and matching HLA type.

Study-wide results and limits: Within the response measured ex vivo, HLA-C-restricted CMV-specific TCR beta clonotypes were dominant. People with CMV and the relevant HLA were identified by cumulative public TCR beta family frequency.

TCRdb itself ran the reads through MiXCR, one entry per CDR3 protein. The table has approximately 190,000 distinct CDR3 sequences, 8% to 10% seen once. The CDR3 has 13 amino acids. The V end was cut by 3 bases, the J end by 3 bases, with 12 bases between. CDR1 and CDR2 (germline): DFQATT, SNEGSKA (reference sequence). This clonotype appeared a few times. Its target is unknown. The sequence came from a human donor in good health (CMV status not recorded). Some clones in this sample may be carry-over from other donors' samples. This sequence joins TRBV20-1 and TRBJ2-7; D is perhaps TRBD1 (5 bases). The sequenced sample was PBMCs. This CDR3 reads CSASGQGLYEQYF. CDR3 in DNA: TGCAGTGCTAGCGGGCAGGGCCTCTACGAGCAGTACTTC.